This T cell receptor beta chain was sequenced during a study of CD8+ T cells in alopecia areata. Whole-study results and caveats: Scalp sequencing also captures normal skin's resident alphabeta T cells. Clonality was higher in lesional than normal scalp, especially in alopecia totalis/universalis. Mice showed clearer TCR sharing than patients did, a gap that was possibly HLA-related.

The sorting of PBMCs gave CD4+ and CD8+ T cells. This CDR3 has 13 amino acids. With 3 bases removed from V and 3 bases from J, the gap between germline ends came to 9 bases. Following extraction, RNA underwent reverse transcription to cDNA, which served as the sequencing template. Sequencing was performed with immunoSEQ multiplex PCR; in TCRdb, only in-frame clones are kept and a portion is missing. Counted here are some 200,000 clones, more than 50% occurring once; the ten biggest clones make up 4.5% to 6%. Comments on this clone: Its target is not known.

This sequence originates from a human donor in good health. The source material was CD8+ T cells sorted from blood. The chain carries TRBV5-7 and TRBJ2-5, with D uncertain. TRBV5-7 is reported as an ORF; its role is uncertain. The CDR3 DNA reads TGTGCCAGCAGCTCCCGGTCCGAAGAGACCCAGTACTTC. Translating gives CASSSRSEETQYF.